The 12 T cell receptor beta chains below were found in one sample sequenced in a study of cytomegalovirus exposure and HLA in healthy donors (dated by TCRdb to about 2017). Library preparation used the immunoSEQ multiplex PCR assay. The source is immuneACCESS, and TCRdb retained only in-frame sequences with V and J called. Part of the clones is not carried over; for the studies checked, unresolved V genes explain less than half of this, and the remainder is unexplained. The sample data list some 210,000 clones, and around nine tenths of these were observed just once. The top ten clones comprise roughly 2% of the sample. The sequenced sample consisted of PBMCs. All receptors derive from a woman in her late teens or twenties in good health and CMV-seropositive.

V usage is TRBV7-7 and J usage is TRBJ1-5, with D hard to call. The germline V gene encodes CDR1 SSHAT and CDR2 FNYEAQ (reference sequence). The V and J ends lost 1 base and 8 bases respectively, with 9 bases between them. The CDR3 length is 13 residues. CDR3 protein: CASSLGPGEPQHF. The CDR3 DNA is TGTGCCAGCAGCTTAGGTCCGGGAGAGCCCCAGCATTTT.

The chain has TRBV29-1 and TRBJ2-2; TRBD2 is a possible D gene (6 bases). The V end lost 6 bases, the J end lost 3 bases, and 14 bases lay between the germline ends. Germline assignment: CDR1 SQVTM and CDR2 ANQGSEA. CDR3 length: 14 residues. DNA of the CDR3: TGCAGCGTCCGGCGGGACGCCGACACCGGGGAGCTGTTTTTT. This codes for CSVRRDADTGELFF.

This chain uses TRBV11-1 with TRBJ2-2, with 7 nucleotides matching TRBD1. V shed 4 bases, J shed 7 bases, and the junction held 6 bases outside the gene matches. This CDR3 is built from 14 residues. From germline, CDR1 is SGHAT and CDR2 FQDESV (reference sequence). CDR3 protein: CASSYTGVGGELFF. The DNA of the CDR3 is TGTGCCAGCAGCTACACAGGGGTCGGCGGGGAGCTGTTTTTT.

The chain combines TRBV2 with TRBJ1-5; TRBD1 agrees at 10 bases. Germline lookup yields CDR1 SNHLY and CDR2 FYNNEI. The CDR3 loop spans 15 amino acids. The V and J ends lost 6 bases and 0 bases, in that order; junction bases with no gene match: 2. The CDR3 sequence: CASRGDRGSNQPQHF. CDR3 DNA: TGTGCCAGCAGGGGGGACAGGGGTAGCAATCAGCCCCAGCATTTT.

The chain links TRBV19 to TRBJ2-3, with D unresolved. The CDR3 is made up of 16 amino acids. Trimming took off 6 bases at V and 0 bases at J, with 16 bases between the two ends. Germline V lookup: CDR1 LNHDA, CDR2 SQIVND (reference sequence). The CDR3 sequence: CASSSQHTSSTDTQYF. As DNA, the CDR3 is TGTGCCAGTAGCTCCCAACACACGTCTAGCACAGATACGCAGTATTTT.

This clone was seen more than once but under ten times. V and J are TRBV2 and TRBJ1-2, with TRBD1 matching 11 bases. The CDR3 extends over 16 amino acids. V lost 6 bases and J lost 4; bases outside the gene matches: 10. The germline gives CDR1 SNHLY, CDR2 FYNNEI. CDR3 in DNA: TGTGCCAGCAGGACCGGGACAGGGGGTTTAGGCTATGGCTACACCTTC. Amino acids: CASRTGTGGLGYGYTF.

The chain has TRBV5-1 and TRBJ2-7; no clear D gene. The CDR3 length is 13 residues. CDR1 and CDR2 (germline): SGHRS, YFSETQ. With 1 base removed from V and 0 bases from J, the gap between germline ends came to 5 bases. The DNA of the CDR3 is TGCGCCAGCAGCTTGCAGTTCTCCTACGAGCAGTACTTC. It specifies CASSLQFSYEQYF.

This clone has a single count. The chain is built from TRBV4-1 and TRBJ2-6, with no clear D. V was clipped by 7 bases and J by 0 bases, with 10 bases between them. The CDR3 consists of 15 residues. The germline gives CDR1 MGHRA, CDR2 YSYEKL. This chain's CDR3 is CASMVSSSGANVLTF. Here the CDR3 DNA reads TGCGCCAGCATGGTTAGCTCCTCTGGGGCCAACGTCCTGACTTTC.

The CDR3 DNA reads as TGTGCCAGTAGTATTAGCAGAGGGGGACAACAGCCCCAGCATTTT. It specifies CASSISRGGQQPQHF. The chain uses TRBV19 and TRBJ1-5; D possibly corresponds to TRBD1 (6 bases). The germline V and J ends were trimmed by 3 bases and 7 bases, with 16 bases remaining between them. CDR1 LNHDA and CDR2 SQIVND come from the germline V gene (reference sequence). The CDR3 length is 15 residues.

The rearrangement joins TRBV7-8 to TRBJ2-7; 7 bases agree with TRBD2. The J segment lost 2 bases and the V segment lost 4 bases, leaving 17 bases of the junction unmatched. The germline V gene encodes CDR1 SGHVS and CDR2 FQNEAQ. The CDR3 has 18 residues. The CDR3 sequence is CASSSPARIYSGTYEQYF. CDR3 sequence (DNA): TGTGCCAGCAGCTCTCCCGCCCGAATATACAGCGGGACCTACGAGCAGTACTTC.

The table lists this clone with a few counts. This sequence joins TRBV9 and TRBJ1-5; a possible D gene is TRBD1 (5 bases). Trimming stripped 2 bases from V and 6 bases from J, with 12 bases between. The CDR3 covers 14 residues. Germline V lookup: CDR1 SGDLS, CDR2 YYNGEE. In DNA, the CDR3 is TGTGCCAGCAGCGTTGGAGGGGATGGTCAGCCCCAGCATTTT. It translates to CASSVGGDGQPQHF.

For this clone: Additional DNA sequences in this sample encode the identical CDR3. V gene TRBV27 combines with J gene TRBJ2-3; no clear D gene. V was clipped by 3 bases and J by 0 bases, with 7 bases between them. Germline V lookup: CDR1 MNHEY, CDR2 SMNVEV (reference sequence). This CDR3 is 14 amino acids long. In DNA form, the CDR3 reads TGTGCCAGCAGTTTGGCAGGTAGCACAGATACGCAGTATTTT. Amino acids: CASSLAGSTDTQYF.